This T cell receptor (beta chain) comes out of a study of cytomegalovirus exposure and HLA in healthy donors. Looking at the study overall: Unique TCRs from HLA-typed donors, 70 million to 100 million of them, were held in an early data release.

Primers: 60 Vbeta forward and 13 Jbeta reverse. The table came from immunoSEQ multiplex PCR; TCRdb's copy has only in-frame clones and leaves some out. The sample records 100,000 to 150,000 clones, roughly 79% being singletons. Concerning this clone: The antigen is undetermined.

Germline-derived CDR1 and CDR2 are SGHRS and YFSETQ. This CDR3 has 15 amino acids. The J segment lost 10 bases and the V segment lost 3 bases, leaving 7 bases of the junction unmatched. Study results and limitations: Data from an earlier analysis indicated that most TCR beta V segments were productive either about 90% or about 30% of the time. Many donors shared some public TCRs, even though most TCR sequences were rare.

Sequencing used PBMCs. The source is a woman aged 35 to 49 in good health and CMV-seronegative. This chain joins TRBV5-1 and TRBJ1-6; 10 bases fit TRBD1. The chain's CDR3 is CASSWGGTGESPLHF. DNA of the CDR3: TGCGCCAGCAGCTGGGGGGGGACAGGGGAATCACCCCTCCACTTT.